Below, 22 T cell receptor beta chains from the same sample are listed, as sequenced in a study of T cells expressing NK-cell markers. TCRdb reprocessed the 5' RACE reads; each CDR3 protein has one entry and no DNA is given. The listing contains 160,000 or so distinct CDR3 sequences. Sample: blood T cells: a sorted CD56 or NKG2C T cell subset, CD4+ or CD8+ T cells, or bulk PBMC T cells (not recorded which). The source is a woman between 18 and 70 years old in good health.

V and J are TRBV5-5 and TRBJ2-3; the TCRdb call, TRBD2, lacks DNA for checking. Germline CDR1 SGHKS, CDR2 YYEKEE (reference sequence). This CDR3 region has 13 residues. This CDR3 is CASSIQRPDTQYF.

This rearrangement joins TRBV5-1 to TRBJ1-4; TCRdb's D call of TRBD1 is untestable without DNA. The CDR3 loop spans 15 amino acids. Germline CDR1 is SGHRS and CDR2 is YFSETQ. The CDR3 spells CASSLVPGSGEKLFF.

This sequence joins TRBV2 and TRBJ1-5. Per germline, CDR1 SNHLY and CDR2 FYNNEI. This CDR3 contains 14 residues. The CDR3: CASRQSDSNQPQHF.

The rearrangement uses TRBV12-3 or TRBV12-4 and TRBJ1-4. The CDR3 is 14 amino acids. CDR3 region: CASSFGGGYEKLFF.

The CDR3 region is CASSPGVAGRYEQYF. The chain employs TRBV12-3 or TRBV12-4 and TRBJ2-7; the D gene TCRdb calls, TRBD2, cannot be checked with no DNA. The CDR3 runs to 15 residues.

The chain couples TRBV4-1 to TRBJ1-5; the TCRdb D gene call, TRBD1, has no DNA to confirm it. CDR3 size: 15 residues. The germline V gene encodes CDR1 MGHRA and CDR2 YSYEKL. Here the CDR3 reads CASSQDTGKNQPQHF.

This rearrangement joins TRBV12-3 or TRBV12-4 to TRBJ2-2; with no DNA, the TCRdb D assignment of TRBD1 cannot be verified. The CDR3 is 14 residues long. The CDR3 sequence: CASSPFRNAGELFF.

The chain carries TRBV10-3 and TRBJ1-1. The CDR3 is 15 residues long. Germline assignment: CDR1 ENHRY and CDR2 SYGVKD. Here the CDR3 reads CAISVSDLMNTEAFF.

This chain uses TRBV5-1 with TRBJ2-7; TCRdb's D call of TRBD1 is untestable without DNA. Germline V gives CDR1 SGHRS, CDR2 YFSETQ. The CDR3 runs 14 residues. This CDR3 is CASSPGDREYEQYF.

This sequence joins TRBV14 and TRBJ2-7; TCRdb's D call, TRBD1, is unchecked because there is no DNA. The CDR3 contains 16 residues. From germline, CDR1 is SGHDN and CDR2 FVKESK. CDR3 sequence: CASAGTGFWSLYEQYF. The full variable domain, its missing parts supplied by reference TRBV14 and TRBJ2-7, is EAGVTQFPSHSVIEKGQTVTLRCDPISGHDNLYWYRRVMGKEIKFLLHFVKESKQDESGMPNNRFLAERTGGTYSTLKVQPAELEDSGVYFCASAGTGFWSLYEQYFGPGTRLTVT.

The chain has TRBV12-3 or TRBV12-4 and TRBJ2-7; there is no DNA to check the TCRdb D call of TRBD1. This CDR3 spans 14 amino acids. CDR3 sequence reads: CASSSPWTGYEQYF.

This chain joins TRBV2 and TRBJ1-4; TCRdb gives TRBD1 as the D gene, but with no DNA this cannot be confirmed. From germline, CDR1 is SNHLY and CDR2 FYNNEI. The CDR3 length is 15 residues. The CDR3 reads CASSRNGQNNEKLFF.

This chain links TRBV5-5 with TRBJ2-3; lacking DNA, the TRBD1 call made by TCRdb goes unchecked. This CDR3 region has 15 residues. CDR1 SGHKS and CDR2 YYEKEE come from the germline V gene (reference sequence). The CDR3 loop is CASSLLQAPTDTQYF. The full variable domain, rest sourced from reference TRBV5-5 and TRBJ2-3, is DAGVTQSPTHLIKTRGQQVTLRCSPISGHKSVSWYQQVLGQGPQFIFQYYEKEERGRGNFPDRFSARQFPNYSSELNVNALLLGDSALYLCASSLLQAPTDTQYFGPGTRLTVL.

The CDR3 region is CASSSSGLPEGTQYF. The V gene is TRBV12-3 or TRBV12-4, the J gene TRBJ2-5; TCRdb lists TRBD2, though no DNA is available to test this call. This CDR3 has 15 residues.

The rearrangement uses TRBV5-6 and TRBJ1-1. CDR3 length: 15 residues. CDR1 and CDR2 from the germline V gene are SGHDT and YYEEEE. Here the CDR3 reads CASSLELLMNTEAFF. Combining the CDR3 with reference TRBV5-6 and TRBJ1-1 gives the whole variable domain DAGVTQSPTHLIKTRGQQVTLRCSPKSGHDTVSWYQQALGQGPQFIFQYYEEEERQRGNFPDRFSGHQFPNYSSELNVNALLLGDSALYLCASSLELLMNTEAFFGQGTRLTVV.

The J gene is TRBJ2-5, the V gene TRBV20-1; TCRdb outputs TRBD2, but without DNA this stays unchecked. This CDR3 spans 15 amino acids. Germline-derived CDR1 and CDR2 are DFQATT and SNEGSKA (reference sequence). The CDR3 loop is CSARVLTSSKETQYF.

This chain uses TRBV5-4 with TRBJ2-2. Germline V gene data show CDR1 as SGHNT and CDR2 as YYREEE (reference sequence). The CDR3 extends over 11 amino acids. CDR3 region: CASRDTGELFF.

CDR3 in amino acids: CASSQGTGLNSPLHF. This chain connects TRBV4-1 to TRBJ1-6; TCRdb's assignment of TRBD1 cannot be checked, as there is no DNA. Looked up from germline, CDR1 is MGHRA and CDR2 is YSYEKL. The CDR3 is 15 residues long.

The chain combines TRBV10-3 with TRBJ2-3; no DNA is available, so the TRBD2 call from TCRdb remains unchecked. Germline CDR1 reads ENHRY; CDR2 reads SYGVKD. The CDR3 is 20 residues long. This CDR3 is CAISESPTSGRAMETDTQYF.

This rearrangement joins TRBV20-1 to TRBJ2-3; TCRdb calls TRBD1, which cannot be checked without DNA. Per the germline V gene, CDR1 is DFQATT and CDR2 is SNEGSKA (reference sequence). The CDR3 sequence is 18 residues long. This chain's CDR3 is CSARDSFRQGGWTDTQYF.

This sequence joins TRBV20-1 and TRBJ2-7. The CDR3 is 12 residues long. Germline CDR1 is DFQATT and CDR2 is SNEGSKA (reference sequence). CDR3 in amino acids: CSARDTVYEQYF.

This sequence joins TRBV6-5 and TRBJ1-2. Germline-derived CDR1 and CDR2 are MNHEY and SVGAGI. The CDR3 spans 13 residues. CDR3 sequence: CASSYGASYGYTF.